The T cell receptor beta chain under discussion was sequenced for a study of blood T cells in healthy people across ages. A J-beta primer mix and a sample-barcoded 5' primer were used in a second PCR of roughly 6 to 12 cycles. Each CDR3 protein is one row after TCRdb ran MiXCR on the 5' RACE reads. The data contain around 580,000 distinct CDR3 sequences, more than 45% of them seen just once; the ten biggest clones take up 20% to 25%. Ranging in age from about 6 to 95, the donors were healthy Caucasian individuals from Russia. No fewer than 5.5 micrograms of total RNA were isolated from every sample. This CDR3 has 13 amino acids. Germline V gives CDR1 LGHNA, CDR2 YSLEER. V was shortened by 1 base and J by 3 bases, with 6 bases between the two germline ends.

The sequence derives from a man older than 75 in good health. The chain couples TRBV4-3 to TRBJ1-2; D gene unclear. The sequenced material came from blood. The CDR3 here is CASSQGKDYGYTF. The DNA of the CDR3 is TGCGCCAGCAGCCAAGGCAAGGACTATGGCTACACCTTC.